This TCR beta chain came from a study of blood T cell repertoires in COVID-19. Study background: Acute and convalescent COVID-19 specimens originated in the United States, Italy and Spain. The analysed material was cDNA or gDNA that came from T cells, B-cell-depleted T cells, or PBMCs.

Methods used by the authors: It was from reference gene primer amplification that nucleated cell counts were estimated. Assay used: immunoSEQ multiplex PCR; TCRdb lists only in-frame clones, some missing. V and J calls and clone size come straight from that table; D and trimming were deduced from the DNA. In the table there are 150,000 to 200,000 clones, 90% of which are singletons. The CDR3 spans 16 residues. V was shortened by 1 base and J by 0 bases, with 9 bases between the two germline ends. The V gene's germline CDR1 is KGHSH and CDR2 LQKENI. The sequence came from a man between 60 and 75 years old with active or convalescent COVID-19. The sequencing sample was made of peripheral blood. The rearrangement uses TRBV18 and TRBJ2-2; the D gene is possibly TRBD2 (5 bases). CDR3 in DNA: TGTGCCAGCTCACCACAGGACTGGGCGAACACCGGGGAGCTGTTTTTT. As protein: CASSPQDWANTGELFF.